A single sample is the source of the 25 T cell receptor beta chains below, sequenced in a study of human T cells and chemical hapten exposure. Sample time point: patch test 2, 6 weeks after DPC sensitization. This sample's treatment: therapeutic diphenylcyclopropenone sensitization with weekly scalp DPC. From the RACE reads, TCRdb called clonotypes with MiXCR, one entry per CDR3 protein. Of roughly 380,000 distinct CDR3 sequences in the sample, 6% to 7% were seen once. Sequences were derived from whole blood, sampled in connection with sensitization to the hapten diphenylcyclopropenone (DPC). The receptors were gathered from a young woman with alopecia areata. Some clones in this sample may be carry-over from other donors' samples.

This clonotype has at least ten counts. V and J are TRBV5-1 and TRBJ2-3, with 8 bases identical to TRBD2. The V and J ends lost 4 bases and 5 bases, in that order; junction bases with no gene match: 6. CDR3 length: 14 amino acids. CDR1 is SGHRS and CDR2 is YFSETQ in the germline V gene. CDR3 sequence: CASSPWTSRDTQYF. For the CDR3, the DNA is TGCGCCAGCAGCCCCTGGACTAGCCGAGATACGCAGTATTTT. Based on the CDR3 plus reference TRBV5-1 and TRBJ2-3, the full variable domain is KAGVTQTPRYLIKTRGQQVTLSCSPISGHRSVSWYQQTPGQGLQFLFEYFSETQRNKGNFPGRFSGRQFSNSRSEMNVSTLELGDSALYLCASSPWTSRDTQYFGPGTRLTVL.

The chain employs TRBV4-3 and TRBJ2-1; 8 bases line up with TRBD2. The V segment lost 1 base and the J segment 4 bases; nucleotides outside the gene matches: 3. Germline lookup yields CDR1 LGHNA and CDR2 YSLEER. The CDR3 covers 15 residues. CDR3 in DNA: TGCGCCAGCAGCCAAGGCCCGGGGGGGTACAATGAGCAGTTCTTC. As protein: CASSQGPGGYNEQFF.

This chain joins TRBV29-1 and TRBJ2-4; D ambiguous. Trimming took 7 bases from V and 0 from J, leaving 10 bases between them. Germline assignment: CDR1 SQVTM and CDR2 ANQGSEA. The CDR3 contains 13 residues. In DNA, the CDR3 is TGCAGCGCCGTAACAGTAGCCAAAAACATTCAGTACTTC. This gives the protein CSAVTVAKNIQYF. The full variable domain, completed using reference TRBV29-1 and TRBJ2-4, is SAVISQKPSRDICQRGTSLTIQCQVDSQVTMMFWYRQQPGQSLTLIATANQGSEATYESGFVIDKFPISRPNLTFSTLTVSNMSPEDSSIYLCSAVTVAKNIQYFGAGTRLSVL.

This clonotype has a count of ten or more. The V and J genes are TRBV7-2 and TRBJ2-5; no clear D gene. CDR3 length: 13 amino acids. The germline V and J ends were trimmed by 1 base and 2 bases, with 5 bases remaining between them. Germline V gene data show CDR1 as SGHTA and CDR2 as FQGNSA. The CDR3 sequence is CASSLVGQETQYF. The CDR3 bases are TGTGCCAGCAGCTTAGTTGGACAAGAGACCCAGTACTTC.

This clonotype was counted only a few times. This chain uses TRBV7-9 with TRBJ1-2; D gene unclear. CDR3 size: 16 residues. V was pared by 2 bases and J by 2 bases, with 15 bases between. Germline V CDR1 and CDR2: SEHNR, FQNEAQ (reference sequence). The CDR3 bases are TGTGCCAGCAGCTTACGGAACTCGGTGGCAAACTATGGCTACACCTTC. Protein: CASSLRNSVANYGYTF.

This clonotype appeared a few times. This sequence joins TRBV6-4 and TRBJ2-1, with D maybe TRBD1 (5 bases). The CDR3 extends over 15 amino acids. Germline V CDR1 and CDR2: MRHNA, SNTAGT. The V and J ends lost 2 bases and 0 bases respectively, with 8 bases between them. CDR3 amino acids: CASSDGASSYNEQFF. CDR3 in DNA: TGTGCCAGCAGTGACGGGGCCAGCTCCTACAATGAGCAGTTCTTC.

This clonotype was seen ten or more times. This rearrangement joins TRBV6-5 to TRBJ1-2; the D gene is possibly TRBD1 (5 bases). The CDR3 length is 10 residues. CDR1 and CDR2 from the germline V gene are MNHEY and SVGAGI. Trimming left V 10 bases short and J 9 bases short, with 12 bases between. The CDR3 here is CATLGGSYTF. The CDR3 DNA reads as TGTGCCACCTTGGGGGGGAGCTACACCTTC.

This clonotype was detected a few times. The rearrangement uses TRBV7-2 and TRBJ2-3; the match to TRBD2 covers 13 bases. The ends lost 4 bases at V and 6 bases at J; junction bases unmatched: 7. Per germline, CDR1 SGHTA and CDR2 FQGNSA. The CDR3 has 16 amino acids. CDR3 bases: TGTGCCAGCAGCTGGACTAGCGGGGGCCCTCCGGATACGCAGTATTTT. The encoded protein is CASSWTSGGPPDTQYF.

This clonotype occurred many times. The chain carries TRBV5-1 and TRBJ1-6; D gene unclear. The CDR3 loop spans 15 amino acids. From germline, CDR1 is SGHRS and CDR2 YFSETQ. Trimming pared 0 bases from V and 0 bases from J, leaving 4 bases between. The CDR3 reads CASSLDRSYNSPLHF. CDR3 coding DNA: TGCGCCAGCAGCTTGGACCGCTCCTATAATTCACCCCTCCACTTT. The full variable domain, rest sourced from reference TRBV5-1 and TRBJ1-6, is KAGVTQTPRYLIKTRGQQVTLSCSPISGHRSVSWYQQTPGQGLQFLFEYFSETQRNKGNFPGRFSGRQFSNSRSEMNVSTLELGDSALYLCASSLDRSYNSPLHFGNGTRLTVT.

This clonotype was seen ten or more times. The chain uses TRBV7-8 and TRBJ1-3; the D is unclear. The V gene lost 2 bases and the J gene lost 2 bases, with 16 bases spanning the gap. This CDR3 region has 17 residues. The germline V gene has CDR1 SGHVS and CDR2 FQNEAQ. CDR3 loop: CASSLRGIGAPGNTIYF. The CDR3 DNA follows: TGTGCCAGCAGCTTACGAGGTATCGGTGCCCCTGGAAACACCATATATTTT.

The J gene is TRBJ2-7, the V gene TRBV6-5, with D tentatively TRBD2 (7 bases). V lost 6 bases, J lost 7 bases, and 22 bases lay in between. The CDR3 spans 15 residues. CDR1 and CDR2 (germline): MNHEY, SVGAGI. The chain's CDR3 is CASRKAGTNPGEQYF. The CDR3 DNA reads TGTGCCAGCAGGAAAGCGGGGACAAATCCTGGGGAGCAGTACTTC.

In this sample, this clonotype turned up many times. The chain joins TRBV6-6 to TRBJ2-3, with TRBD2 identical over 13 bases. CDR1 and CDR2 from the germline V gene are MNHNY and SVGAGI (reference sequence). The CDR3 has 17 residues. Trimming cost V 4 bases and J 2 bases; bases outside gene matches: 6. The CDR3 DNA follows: TGTGCCAGCAGTTCCACTGGACTAGCGGGGGCCACAGATACGCAGTATTTT. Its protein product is CASSSTGLAGATDTQYF.

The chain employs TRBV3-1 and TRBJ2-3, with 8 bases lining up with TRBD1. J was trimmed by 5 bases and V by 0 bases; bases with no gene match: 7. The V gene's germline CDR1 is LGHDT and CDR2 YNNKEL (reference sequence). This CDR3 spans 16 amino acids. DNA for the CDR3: TGTGCCAGCAGCCAAGATAGTTTCGGACAGGGAGATACGCAGTATTTT. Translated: CASSQDSFGQGDTQYF.

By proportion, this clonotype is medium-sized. CDR3 sequence (DNA): TGTGCCAGCAGCTCCTGGACTAGCGGGGGCGCAGATACGCAGTATTTT. Translated, it gives CASSSWTSGGADTQYF. The chain employs TRBV7-2 and TRBJ2-3, with 13 bases identical to TRBD2. V shed 4 bases, J shed 4 bases, and the junction held 5 bases outside the gene matches. The CDR3 length is 16 residues. The germline gives CDR1 SGHTA, CDR2 FQGNSA.

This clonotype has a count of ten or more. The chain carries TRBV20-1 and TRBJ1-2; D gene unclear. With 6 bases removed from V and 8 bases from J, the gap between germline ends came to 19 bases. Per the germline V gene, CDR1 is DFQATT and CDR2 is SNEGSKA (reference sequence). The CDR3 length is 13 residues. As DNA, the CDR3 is TGCAGTGCCACCCCCATTCGCAGGAAAGGCTACACCTTC. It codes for CSATPIRRKGYTF.

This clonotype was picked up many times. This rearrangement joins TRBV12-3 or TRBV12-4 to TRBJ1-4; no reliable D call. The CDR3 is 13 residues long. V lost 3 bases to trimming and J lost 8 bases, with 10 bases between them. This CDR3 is CASSFGSEEKLFF. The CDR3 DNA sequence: TGTGCCAGCAGTTTCGGATCCGAGGAAAAACTGTTTTTT.

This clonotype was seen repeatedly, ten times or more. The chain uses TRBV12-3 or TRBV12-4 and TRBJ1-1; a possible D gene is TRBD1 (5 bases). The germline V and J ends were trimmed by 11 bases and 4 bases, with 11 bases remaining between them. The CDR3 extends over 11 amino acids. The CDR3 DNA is TGTGCCGGCGGGGGGGGCACTGAAGCTTTCTTT. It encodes CAGGGGTEAFF.

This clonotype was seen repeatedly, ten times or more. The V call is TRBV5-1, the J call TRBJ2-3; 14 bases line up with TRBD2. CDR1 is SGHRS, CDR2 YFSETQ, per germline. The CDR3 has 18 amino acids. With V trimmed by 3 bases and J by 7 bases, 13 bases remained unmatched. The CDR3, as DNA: TGCGCCAGCAGCTGGATGACCGGGACTAGCGGGGGACCTAATACGCAGTATTTT. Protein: CASSWMTGTSGGPNTQYF.

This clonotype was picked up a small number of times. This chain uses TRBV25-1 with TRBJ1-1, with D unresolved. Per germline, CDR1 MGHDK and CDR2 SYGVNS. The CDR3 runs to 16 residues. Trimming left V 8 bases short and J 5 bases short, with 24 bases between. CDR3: CASLGLGRTDQTEAFF. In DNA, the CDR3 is TGTGCCAGCCTAGGGCTGGGGAGAACAGATCAGACTGAAGCTTTCTTT.

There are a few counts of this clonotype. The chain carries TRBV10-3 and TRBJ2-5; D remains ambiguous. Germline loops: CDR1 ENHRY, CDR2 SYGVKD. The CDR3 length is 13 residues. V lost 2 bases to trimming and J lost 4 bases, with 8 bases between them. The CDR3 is CAISEIARETQYF. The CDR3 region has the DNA TGTGCCATCAGTGAGATTGCCCGAGAGACCCAGTACTTC.

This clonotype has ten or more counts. CDR3 protein: CASSQGLSTDTQYF. CDR3 bases: TGTGCCAGCAGCCAAGGGCTAAGCACAGATACGCAGTATTTT. The chain combines TRBV3-1 with TRBJ2-3, with D hard to call. Trimming took off 1 base at V and 0 bases at J, with 5 bases between the two ends. CDR1 is LGHDT and CDR2 is YNNKEL in the germline V gene (reference sequence). This CDR3 has 14 residues.

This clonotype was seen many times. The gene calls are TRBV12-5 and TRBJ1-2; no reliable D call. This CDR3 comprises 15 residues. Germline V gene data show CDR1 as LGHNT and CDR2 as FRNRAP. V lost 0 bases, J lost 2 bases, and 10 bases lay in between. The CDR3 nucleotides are TGTGCTAGTGGTTTGGTAGGACGGGTAAACTATGGCTACACCTTC. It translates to CASGLVGRVNYGYTF.

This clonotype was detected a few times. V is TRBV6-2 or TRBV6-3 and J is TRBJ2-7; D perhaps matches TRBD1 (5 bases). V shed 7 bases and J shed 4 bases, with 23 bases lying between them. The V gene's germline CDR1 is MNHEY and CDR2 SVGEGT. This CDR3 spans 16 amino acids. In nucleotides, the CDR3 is TGTGCCAGCAAGCAGGGAAATACCCAGGAAGAATACGAGCAGTACTTC. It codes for CASKQGNTQEEYEQYF.

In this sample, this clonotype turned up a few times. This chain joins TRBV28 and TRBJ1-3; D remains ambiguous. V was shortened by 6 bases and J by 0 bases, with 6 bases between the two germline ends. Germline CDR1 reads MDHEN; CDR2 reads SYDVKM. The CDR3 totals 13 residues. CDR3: CASRGISGNTIYF. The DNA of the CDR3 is TGTGCCAGCAGGGGGATCTCTGGAAACACCATATATTTT.

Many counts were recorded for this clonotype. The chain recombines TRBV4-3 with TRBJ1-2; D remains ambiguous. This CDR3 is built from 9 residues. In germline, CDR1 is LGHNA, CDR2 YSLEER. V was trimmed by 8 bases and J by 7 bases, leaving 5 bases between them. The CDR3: CASFSGYTF. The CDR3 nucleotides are TGCGCCAGCTTCTCTGGCTACACCTTC.